This T cell receptor beta chain stems from a study of graft-versus-host responses after intestinal transplantation. Libraries were prepared by immunoSEQ multiplex PCR; TCRdb keeps only in-frame clonotypes and omits some of them. The sample gives 100,000 or so clones, approximately 90% of which show up once; more than 0.15% is in the top ten. In germline, CDR1 is MNHEY, CDR2 SVGAGI. The CDR3 is made up of 13 amino acids. Trimming removed 2 bases from V and 8 bases from J, with 12 bases in between. With respect to this clone: Its antigen is as yet unknown.

This receptor was obtained from a human donor who received an intestinal transplant. V gene TRBV6-5 combines with J gene TRBJ1-2; D is ambiguous. The sample in question was unstimulated CD4+ T cells sorted from spleen or lymph node cells, obtained before intestinal transplant. CDR3 in amino acids: CASSYAREAGYTF. CDR3 sequence (DNA): TGTGCCAGCAGTTACGCGAGGGAGGCGGGCTACACCTTC.